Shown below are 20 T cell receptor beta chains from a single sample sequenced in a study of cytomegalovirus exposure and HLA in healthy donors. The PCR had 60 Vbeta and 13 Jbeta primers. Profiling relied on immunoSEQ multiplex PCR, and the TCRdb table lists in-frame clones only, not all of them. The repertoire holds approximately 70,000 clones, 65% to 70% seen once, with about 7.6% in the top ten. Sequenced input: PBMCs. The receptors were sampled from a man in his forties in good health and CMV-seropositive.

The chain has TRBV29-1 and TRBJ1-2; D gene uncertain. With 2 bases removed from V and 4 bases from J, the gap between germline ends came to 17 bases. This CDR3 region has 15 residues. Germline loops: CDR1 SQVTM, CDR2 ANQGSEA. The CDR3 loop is CSVESDRGSLYGYTF. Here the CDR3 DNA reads TGCAGCGTTGAATCCGACCGGGGATCCCTCTATGGCTACACCTTC. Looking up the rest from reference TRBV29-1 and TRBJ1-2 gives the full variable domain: SAVISQKPSRDICQRGTSLTIQCQVDSQVTMMFWYRQQPGQSLTLIATANQGSEATYESGFVIDKFPISRPNLTFSTLTVSNMSPEDSSIYLCSVESDRGSLYGYTFGSGTRLTVV.

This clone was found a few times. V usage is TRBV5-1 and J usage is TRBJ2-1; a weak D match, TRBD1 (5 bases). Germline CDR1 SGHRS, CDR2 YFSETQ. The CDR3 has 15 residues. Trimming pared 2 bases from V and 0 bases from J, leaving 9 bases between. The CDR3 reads CASSLQANSYNEQFF. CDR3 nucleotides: TGCGCCAGCAGCTTACAGGCAAACTCCTACAATGAGCAGTTCTTC.

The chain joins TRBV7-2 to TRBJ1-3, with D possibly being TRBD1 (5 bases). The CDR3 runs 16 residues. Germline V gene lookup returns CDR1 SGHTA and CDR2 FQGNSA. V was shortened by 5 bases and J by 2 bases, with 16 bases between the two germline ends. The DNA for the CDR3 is TGTGCCAGCAGCCCCAGACAGTCCTCCCCTGGAAACACCATATATTTT. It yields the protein CASSPRQSSPGNTIYF.

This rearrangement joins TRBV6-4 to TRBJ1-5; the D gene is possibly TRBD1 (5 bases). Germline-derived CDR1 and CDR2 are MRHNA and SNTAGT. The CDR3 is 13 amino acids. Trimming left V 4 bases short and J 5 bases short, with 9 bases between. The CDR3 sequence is CASSVDSHQPQHF. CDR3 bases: TGTGCCAGCAGTGTAGACAGCCATCAGCCCCAGCATTTT.

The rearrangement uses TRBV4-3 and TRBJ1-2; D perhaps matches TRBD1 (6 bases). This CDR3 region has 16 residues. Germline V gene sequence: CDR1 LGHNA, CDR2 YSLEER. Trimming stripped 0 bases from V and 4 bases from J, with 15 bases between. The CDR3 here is CASSQDLRQGTYGYTF. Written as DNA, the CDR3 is TGCGCCAGCAGCCAAGATCTAAGGCAGGGGACCTATGGCTACACCTTC.

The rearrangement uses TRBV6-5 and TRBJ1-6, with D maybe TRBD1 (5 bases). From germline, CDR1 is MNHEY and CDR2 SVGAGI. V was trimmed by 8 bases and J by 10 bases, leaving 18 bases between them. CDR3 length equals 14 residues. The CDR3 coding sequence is TGTGCCAGCGCCCCCCCCAGGGAAGGATCACCCCTCCACTTT. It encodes CASAPPREGSPLHF.

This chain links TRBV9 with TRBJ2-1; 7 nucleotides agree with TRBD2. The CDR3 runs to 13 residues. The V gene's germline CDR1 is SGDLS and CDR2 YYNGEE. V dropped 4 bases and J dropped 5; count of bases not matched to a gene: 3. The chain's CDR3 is CASSSGGHNEQFF. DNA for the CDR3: TGTGCCAGCAGCTCGGGAGGCCACAATGAGCAGTTCTTC.

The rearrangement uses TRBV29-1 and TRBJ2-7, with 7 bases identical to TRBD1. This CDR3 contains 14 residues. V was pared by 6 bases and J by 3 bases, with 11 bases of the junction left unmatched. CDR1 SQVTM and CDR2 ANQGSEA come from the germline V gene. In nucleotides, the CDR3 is TGCAGCGTCCGAGGGGCAGGGGGTAACTACGAGCAGTACTTC. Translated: CSVRGAGGNYEQYF.

CDR3 amino acids: CASSQAENYGYTF. CDR3 DNA sequence: TGTGCCAGCAGTCAGGCAGAAAACTATGGCTACACCTTC. J is TRBJ1-2 and V is TRBV6-6; D unclear. This CDR3 is 13 amino acids long. CDR1 and CDR2 from the germline V gene are MNHNY and SVGAGI (reference sequence). Trimming took 5 bases from V and 2 from J, leaving 9 bases between them.

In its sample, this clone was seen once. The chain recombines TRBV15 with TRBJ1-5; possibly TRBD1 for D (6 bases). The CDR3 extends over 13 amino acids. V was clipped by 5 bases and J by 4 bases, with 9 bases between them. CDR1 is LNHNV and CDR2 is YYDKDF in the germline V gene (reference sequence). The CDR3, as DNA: TGTGCCACCAGCCCGAGGGGGAATCAGCCCCAGCATTTT. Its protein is CATSPRGNQPQHF.

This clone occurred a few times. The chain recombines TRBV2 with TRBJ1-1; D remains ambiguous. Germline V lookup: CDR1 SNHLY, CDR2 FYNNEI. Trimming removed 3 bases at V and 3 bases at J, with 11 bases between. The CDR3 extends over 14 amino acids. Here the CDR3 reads CASSEVGEYTEAFF. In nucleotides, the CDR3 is TGTGCCAGCAGTGAGGTCGGAGAGTACACTGAAGCTTTCTTT.

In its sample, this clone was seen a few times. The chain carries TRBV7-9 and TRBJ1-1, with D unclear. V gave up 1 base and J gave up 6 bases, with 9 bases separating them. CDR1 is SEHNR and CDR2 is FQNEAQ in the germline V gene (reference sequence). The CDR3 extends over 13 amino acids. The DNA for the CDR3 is TGTGCCAGCAGCTTAGGGACTCTCTCTGAAGCTTTCTTT. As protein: CASSLGTLSEAFF.

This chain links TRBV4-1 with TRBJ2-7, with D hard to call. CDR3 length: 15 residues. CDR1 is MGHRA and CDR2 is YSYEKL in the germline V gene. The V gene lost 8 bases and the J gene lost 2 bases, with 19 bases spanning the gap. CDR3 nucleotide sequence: TGCGCCAGCGCCACCTCGTTAACAGCAACCTACGAGCAGTACTTC. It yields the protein CASATSLTATYEQYF.

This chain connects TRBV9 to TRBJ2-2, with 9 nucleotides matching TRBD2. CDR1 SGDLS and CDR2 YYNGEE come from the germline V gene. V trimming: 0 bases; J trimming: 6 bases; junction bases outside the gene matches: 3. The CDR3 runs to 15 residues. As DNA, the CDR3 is TGTGCCAGCAGCGTAGGGTCTAGCGGGGCCGGGGAGCTGTTTTTT. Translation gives CASSVGSSGAGELFF.

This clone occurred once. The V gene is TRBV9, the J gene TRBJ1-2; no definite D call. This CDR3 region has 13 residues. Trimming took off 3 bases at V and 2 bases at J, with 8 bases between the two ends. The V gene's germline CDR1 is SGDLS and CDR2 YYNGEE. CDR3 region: CASSGERNYGYTF. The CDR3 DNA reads TGTGCCAGCAGCGGGGAGCGGAACTATGGCTACACCTTC.

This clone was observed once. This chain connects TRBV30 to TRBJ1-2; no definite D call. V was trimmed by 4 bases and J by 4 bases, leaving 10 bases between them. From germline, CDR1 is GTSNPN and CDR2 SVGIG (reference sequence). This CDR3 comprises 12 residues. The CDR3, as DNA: TGTGCCTGGACCACACAACCCTATGGCTACACCTTC. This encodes CAWTTQPYGYTF.

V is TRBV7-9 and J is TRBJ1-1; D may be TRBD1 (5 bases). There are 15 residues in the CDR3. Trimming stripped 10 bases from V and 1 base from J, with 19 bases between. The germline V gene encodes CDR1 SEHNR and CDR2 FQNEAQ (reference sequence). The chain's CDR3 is CATSPTGSGNTEAFF. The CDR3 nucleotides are TGTGCCACCTCCCCCACAGGTTCCGGGAACACTGAAGCTTTCTTT. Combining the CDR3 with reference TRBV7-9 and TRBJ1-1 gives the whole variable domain DTGVSQNPRHKITKRGQNVTFRCDPISEHNRLYWYRQTLGQGPEFLTYFQNEAQLEKSRLLSDRFSAERPKGSFSTLEIQRTEQGDSAMYLCATSPTGSGNTEAFFGQGTRLTVV.

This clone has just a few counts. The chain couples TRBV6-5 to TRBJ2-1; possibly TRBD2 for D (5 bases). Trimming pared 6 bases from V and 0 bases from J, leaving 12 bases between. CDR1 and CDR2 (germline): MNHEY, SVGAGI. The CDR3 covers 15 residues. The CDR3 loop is CASSFPGSSYNEQFF. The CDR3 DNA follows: TGTGCCAGCAGCTTCCCGGGGAGCTCCTACAATGAGCAGTTCTTC.

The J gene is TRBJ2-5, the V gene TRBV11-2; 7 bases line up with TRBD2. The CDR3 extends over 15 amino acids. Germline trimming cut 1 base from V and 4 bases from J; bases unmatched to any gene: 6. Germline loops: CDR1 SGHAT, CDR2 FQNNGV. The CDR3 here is CASSLVVKRGETQYF. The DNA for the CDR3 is TGTGCCAGCAGCTTAGTAGTAAAGCGGGGAGAGACCCAGTACTTC.

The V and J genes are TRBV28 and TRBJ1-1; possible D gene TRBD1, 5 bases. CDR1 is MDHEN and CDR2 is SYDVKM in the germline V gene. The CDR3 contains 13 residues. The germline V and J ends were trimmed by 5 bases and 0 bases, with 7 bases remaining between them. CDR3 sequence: CASSETVNTEAFF. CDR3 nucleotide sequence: TGTGCCAGCAGTGAGACAGTGAACACTGAAGCTTTCTTT. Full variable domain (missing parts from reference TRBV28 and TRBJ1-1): DVKVTQSSRYLVKRTGEKVFLECVQDMDHENMFWYRQDPGLGLRLIYFSYDVKMKEKGDIPEGYSVSREKKERFSLILESASTNQTSMYLCASSETVNTEAFFGQGTRLTVV.